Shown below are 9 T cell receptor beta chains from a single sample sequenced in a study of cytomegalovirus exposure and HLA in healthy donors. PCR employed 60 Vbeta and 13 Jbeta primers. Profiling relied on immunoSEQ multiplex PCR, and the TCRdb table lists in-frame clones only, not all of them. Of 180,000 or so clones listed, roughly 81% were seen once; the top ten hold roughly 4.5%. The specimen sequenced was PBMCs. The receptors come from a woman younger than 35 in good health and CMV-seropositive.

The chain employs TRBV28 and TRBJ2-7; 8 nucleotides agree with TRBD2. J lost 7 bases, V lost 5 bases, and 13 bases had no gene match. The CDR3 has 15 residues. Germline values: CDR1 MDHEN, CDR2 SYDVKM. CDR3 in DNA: TGTGCCAGCAGTCCGACGCGGGAGGCGGAAATGGAGCAGTACTTC. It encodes CASSPTREAEMEQYF.

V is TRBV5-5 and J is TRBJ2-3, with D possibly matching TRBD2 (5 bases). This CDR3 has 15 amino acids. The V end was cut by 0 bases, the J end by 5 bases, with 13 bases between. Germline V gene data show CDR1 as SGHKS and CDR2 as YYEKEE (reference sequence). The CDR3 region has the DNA TGTGCCAGCAGCTTGGATGCTAGCTTGTTAGATACGCAGTATTTT. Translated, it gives CASSLDASLLDTQYF.

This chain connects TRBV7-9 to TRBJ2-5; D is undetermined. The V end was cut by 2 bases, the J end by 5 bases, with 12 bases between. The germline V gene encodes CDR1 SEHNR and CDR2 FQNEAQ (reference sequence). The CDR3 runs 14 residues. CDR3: CASSLSLTLETQYF. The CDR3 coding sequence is TGTGCCAGCAGCTTAAGCCTAACGCTCGAGACCCAGTACTTC.

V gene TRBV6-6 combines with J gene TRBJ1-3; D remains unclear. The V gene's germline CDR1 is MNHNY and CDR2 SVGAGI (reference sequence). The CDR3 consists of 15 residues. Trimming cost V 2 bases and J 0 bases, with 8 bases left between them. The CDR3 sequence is CASSYRQYSGNTIYF. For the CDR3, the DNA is TGTGCCAGCAGTTACCGCCAGTACTCTGGAAACACCATATATTTT.

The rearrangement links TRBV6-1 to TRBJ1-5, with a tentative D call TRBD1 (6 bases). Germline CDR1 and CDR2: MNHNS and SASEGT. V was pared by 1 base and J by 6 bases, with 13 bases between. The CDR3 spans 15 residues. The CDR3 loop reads CASSEEAGGGQPQHF. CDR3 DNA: TGTGCCAGCAGTGAAGAGGCGGGGGGCGGTCAGCCCCAGCATTTT.

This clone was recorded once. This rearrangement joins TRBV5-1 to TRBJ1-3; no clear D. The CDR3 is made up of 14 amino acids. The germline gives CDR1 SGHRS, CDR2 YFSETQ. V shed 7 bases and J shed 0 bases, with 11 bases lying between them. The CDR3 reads CASGDTPSGNTIYF. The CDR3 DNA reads TGCGCCAGCGGAGATACCCCCTCTGGAAACACCATATATTTT.

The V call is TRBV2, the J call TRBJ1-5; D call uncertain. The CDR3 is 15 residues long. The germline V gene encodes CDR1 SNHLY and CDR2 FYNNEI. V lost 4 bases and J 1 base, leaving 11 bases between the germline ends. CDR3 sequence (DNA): TGTGCCAGCAGTGGGCAGCGGATAAGCAATCAGCCCCAGCATTTT. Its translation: CASSGQRISNQPQHF.

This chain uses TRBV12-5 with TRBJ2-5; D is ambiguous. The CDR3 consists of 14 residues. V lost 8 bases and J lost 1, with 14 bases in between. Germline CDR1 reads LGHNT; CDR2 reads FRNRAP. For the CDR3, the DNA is TGTGCTAGTTCAACCCCGGGTCCCCAAGAGACCCAGTACTTC. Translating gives CASSTPGPQETQYF.

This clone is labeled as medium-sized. Written as DNA, the CDR3 is TGTGCCAGCAGCTTTAGGGTCGGGGGAGAGACCCAGTACTTC. Residues: CASSFRVGGETQYF. The chain couples TRBV5-6 to TRBJ2-5; D is possibly TRBD2 (6 bases). Trimming left V 2 bases short and J 4 bases short, with 12 bases between. The germline V gene has CDR1 SGHDT and CDR2 YYEEEE. The CDR3 sequence is 14 residues long. Complete variable domain (other parts from reference TRBV5-6 and TRBJ2-5): DAGVTQSPTHLIKTRGQQVTLRCSPKSGHDTVSWYQQALGQGPQFIFQYYEEEERQRGNFPDRFSGHQFPNYSSELNVNALLLGDSALYLCASSFRVGGETQYFGPGTRLLVL.